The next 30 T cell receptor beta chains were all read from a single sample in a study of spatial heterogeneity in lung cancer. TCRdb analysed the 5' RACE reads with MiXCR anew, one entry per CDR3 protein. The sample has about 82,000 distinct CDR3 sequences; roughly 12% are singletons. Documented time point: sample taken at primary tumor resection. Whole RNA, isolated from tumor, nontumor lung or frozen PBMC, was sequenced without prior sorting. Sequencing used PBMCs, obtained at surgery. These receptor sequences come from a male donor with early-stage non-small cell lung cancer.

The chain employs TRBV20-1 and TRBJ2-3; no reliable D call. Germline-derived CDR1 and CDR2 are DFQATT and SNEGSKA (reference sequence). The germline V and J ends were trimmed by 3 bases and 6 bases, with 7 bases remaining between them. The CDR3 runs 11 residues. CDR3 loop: CSASLGDTQYF. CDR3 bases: TGCAGTGCTAGCTTGGGGGATACGCAGTATTTT.

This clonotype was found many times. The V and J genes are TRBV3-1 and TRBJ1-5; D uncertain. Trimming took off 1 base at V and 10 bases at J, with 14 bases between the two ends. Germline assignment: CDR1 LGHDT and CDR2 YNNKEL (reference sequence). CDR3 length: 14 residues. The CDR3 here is CASSQANMVIPQHF. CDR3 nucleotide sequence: TGTGCCAGCAGCCAAGCTAACATGGTAATACCCCAGCATTTT.

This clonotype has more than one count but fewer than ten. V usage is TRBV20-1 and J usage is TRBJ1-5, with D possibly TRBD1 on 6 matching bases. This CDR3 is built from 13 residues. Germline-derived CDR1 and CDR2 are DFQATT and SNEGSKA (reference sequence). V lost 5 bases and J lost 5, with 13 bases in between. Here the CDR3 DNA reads TGCAGTGCTCTGGGGGGGCGGCATCAGCCCCAGCATTTT. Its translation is CSALGGRHQPQHF.

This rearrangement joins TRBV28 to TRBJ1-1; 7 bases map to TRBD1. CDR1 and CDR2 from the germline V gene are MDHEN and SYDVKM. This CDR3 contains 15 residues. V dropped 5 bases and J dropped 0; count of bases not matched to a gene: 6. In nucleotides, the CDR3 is TGTGCCAGCAGTCCACCAGGGGGAATGAACACTGAAGCTTTCTTT. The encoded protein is CASSPPGGMNTEAFF.

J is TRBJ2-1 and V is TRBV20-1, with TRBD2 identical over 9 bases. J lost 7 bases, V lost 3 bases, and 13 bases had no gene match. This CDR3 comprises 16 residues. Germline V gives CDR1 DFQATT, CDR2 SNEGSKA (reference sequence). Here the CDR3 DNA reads TGCAGTGCTAGCCCTTTATTAGCGGGAGCGAGGAATGAGCAGTTCTTC. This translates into CSASPLLAGARNEQFF.

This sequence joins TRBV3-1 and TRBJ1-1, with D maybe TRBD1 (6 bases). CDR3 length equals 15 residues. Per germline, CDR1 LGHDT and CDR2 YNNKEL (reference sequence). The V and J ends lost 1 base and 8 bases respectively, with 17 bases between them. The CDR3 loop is CASSQGWTAGGEAFF. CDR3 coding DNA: TGTGCCAGCAGCCAAGGTTGGACAGCGGGGGGCGAAGCTTTCTTT.

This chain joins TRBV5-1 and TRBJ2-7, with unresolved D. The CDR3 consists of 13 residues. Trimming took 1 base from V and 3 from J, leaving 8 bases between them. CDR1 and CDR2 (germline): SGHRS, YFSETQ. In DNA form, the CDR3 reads TGCGCCAGCAGCTTGTGGGCAAGCTACGAGCAGTACTTC. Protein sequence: CASSLWASYEQYF.

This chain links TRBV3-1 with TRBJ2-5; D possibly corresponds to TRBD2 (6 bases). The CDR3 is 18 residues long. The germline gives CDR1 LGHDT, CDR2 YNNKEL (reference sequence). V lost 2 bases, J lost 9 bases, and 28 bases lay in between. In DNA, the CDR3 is TGTGCCAGCAGCCAAATTTCCCCGGCAGGGACCGTTGGGAGGCCCCAGTACTTC. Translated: CASSQISPAGTVGRPQYF.

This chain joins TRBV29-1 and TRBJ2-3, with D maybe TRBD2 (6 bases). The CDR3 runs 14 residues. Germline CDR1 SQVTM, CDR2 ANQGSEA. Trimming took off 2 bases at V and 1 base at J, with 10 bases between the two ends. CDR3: CSVEFGGGTDTQYF. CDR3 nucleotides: TGCAGCGTTGAATTTGGCGGGGGCACAGATACGCAGTATTTT.

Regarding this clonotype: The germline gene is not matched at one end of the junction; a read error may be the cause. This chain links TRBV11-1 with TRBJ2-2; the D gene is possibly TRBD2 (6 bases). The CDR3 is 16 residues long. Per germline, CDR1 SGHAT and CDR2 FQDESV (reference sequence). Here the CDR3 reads CASSLNGLRRPGGLFF. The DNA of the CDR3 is TGTGCCAGCAGCTTAAATGGGTTGCGGAGACCCGGGGGGCTGTTTTTT.

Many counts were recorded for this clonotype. CDR3 bases: TGTGCCAGTAGTCCCTGGGACCTCACTCTAGGTGAAAAACTGTTTTTT. Protein: CASSPWDLTLGEKLFF. The chain couples TRBV19 to TRBJ1-4; D might be TRBD1 (5 bases). The CDR3 covers 16 residues. V shed 5 bases and J shed 7 bases, with 20 bases lying between them. Germline V gene lookup returns CDR1 LNHDA and CDR2 SQIVND (reference sequence).

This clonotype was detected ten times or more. The CDR3 DNA reads TGTGCCAGCAGCTTACCGGACAGGAACACTGAAGCTTTCTTT. Translated: CASSLPDRNTEAFF. The gene calls are TRBV7-9 and TRBJ1-1, with D tentatively TRBD1 (6 bases). Germline V gene lookup returns CDR1 SEHNR and CDR2 FQNEAQ (reference sequence). The CDR3 runs to 14 residues. V was pared by 2 bases and J by 1 base, with 8 bases between.

Here the CDR3 DNA reads TGCAGCGCCACCGGGGTGCAGAACACTGGGGCCAACGTCCTGACTTTC. It codes for CSATGVQNTGANVLTF. The rearrangement links TRBV29-1 to TRBJ2-6, with D possibly matching TRBD2 (5 bases). The CDR3 consists of 16 residues. CDR1 and CDR2 from the germline V gene are SQVTM and ANQGSEA. Trimming left V 7 bases short and J 2 bases short, with 18 bases between.

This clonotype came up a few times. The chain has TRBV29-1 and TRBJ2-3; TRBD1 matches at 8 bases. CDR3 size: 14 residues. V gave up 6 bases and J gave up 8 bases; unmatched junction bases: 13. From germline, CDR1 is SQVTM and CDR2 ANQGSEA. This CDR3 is CSVGATDRGSTQYF. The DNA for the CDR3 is TGCAGCGTCGGAGCCACCGACAGGGGAAGTACGCAGTATTTT.

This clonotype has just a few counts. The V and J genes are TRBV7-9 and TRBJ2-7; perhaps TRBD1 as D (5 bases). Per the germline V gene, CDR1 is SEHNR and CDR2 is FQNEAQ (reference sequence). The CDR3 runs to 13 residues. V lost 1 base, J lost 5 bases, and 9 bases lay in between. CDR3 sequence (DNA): TGTGCCAGCAGCTTAGAGGCAGGGAACGAGCAGTACTTC. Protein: CASSLEAGNEQYF.

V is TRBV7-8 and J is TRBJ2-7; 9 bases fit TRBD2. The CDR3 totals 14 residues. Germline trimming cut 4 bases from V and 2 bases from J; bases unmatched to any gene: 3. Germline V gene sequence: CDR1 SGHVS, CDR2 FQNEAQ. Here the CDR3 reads CASSSSGTAYEQYF. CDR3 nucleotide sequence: TGTGCCAGCAGCTCTAGCGGGACCGCCTACGAGCAGTACTTC.

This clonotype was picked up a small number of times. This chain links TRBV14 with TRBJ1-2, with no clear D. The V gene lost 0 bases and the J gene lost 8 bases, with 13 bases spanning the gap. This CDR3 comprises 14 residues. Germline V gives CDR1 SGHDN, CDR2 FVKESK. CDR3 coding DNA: TGTGCCAGCAGCCAAGAAGTGGCTCCTCGAGGCTACACCTTC. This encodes CASSQEVAPRGYTF.

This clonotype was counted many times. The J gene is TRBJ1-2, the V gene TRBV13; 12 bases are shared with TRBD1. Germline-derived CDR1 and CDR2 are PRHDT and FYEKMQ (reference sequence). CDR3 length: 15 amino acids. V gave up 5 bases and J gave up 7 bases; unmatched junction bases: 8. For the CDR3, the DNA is TGTGCCAGCAGCCGCCGGGACAGGGGGCAAGGTGGCTACACCTTC. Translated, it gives CASSRRDRGQGGYTF.

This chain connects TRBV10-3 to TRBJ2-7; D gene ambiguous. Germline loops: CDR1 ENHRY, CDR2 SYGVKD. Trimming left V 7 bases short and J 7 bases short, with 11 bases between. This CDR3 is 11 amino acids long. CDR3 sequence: CAITTDGEQYF. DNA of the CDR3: TGTGCCATCACTACCGACGGGGAGCAGTACTTC.

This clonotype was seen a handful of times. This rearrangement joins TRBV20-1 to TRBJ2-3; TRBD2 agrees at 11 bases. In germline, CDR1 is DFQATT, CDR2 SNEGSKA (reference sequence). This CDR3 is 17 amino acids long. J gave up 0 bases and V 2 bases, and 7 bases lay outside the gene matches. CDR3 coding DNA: TGCAGTGCTAGACCTGTTAGCGGGAGGGCTAGCACAGATACGCAGTATTTT. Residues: CSARPVSGRASTDTQYF.

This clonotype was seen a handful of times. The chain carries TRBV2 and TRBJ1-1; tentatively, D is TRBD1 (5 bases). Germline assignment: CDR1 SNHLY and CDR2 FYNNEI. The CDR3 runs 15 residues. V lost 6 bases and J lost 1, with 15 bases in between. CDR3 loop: CASRLSTEANTEAFF. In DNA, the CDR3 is TGTGCCAGCAGGCTGTCGACAGAAGCGAACACTGAAGCTTTCTTT.

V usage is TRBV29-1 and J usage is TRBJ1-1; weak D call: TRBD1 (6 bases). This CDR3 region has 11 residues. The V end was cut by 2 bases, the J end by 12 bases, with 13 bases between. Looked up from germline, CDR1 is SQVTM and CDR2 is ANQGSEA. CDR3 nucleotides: TGCAGCGTTGAAAGAGGGGGTTATACTTTCTTT. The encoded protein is CSVERGGYTFF.

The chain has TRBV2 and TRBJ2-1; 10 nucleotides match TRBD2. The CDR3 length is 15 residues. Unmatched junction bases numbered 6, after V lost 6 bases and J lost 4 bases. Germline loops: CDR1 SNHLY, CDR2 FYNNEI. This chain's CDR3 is CASRIAGGRYNEQFF. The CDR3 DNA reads TGTGCCAGCAGGATAGCGGGGGGCAGATACAATGAGCAGTTCTTC.

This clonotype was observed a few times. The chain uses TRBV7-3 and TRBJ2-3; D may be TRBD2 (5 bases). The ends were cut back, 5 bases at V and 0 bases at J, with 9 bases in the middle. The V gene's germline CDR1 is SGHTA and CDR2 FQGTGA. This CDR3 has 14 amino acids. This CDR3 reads CASSLEASTDTQYF. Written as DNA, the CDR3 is TGTGCCAGCAGCCTGGAGGCTAGCACAGATACGCAGTATTTT.

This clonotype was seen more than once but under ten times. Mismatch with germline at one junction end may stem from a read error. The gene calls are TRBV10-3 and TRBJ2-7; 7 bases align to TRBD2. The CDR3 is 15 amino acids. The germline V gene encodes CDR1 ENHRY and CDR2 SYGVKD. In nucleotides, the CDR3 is TGTGCCATCAGTGAGTCCGGCGGGAGCTCCCACGAGCAGTACTTC. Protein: CAISESGGSSHEQYF.

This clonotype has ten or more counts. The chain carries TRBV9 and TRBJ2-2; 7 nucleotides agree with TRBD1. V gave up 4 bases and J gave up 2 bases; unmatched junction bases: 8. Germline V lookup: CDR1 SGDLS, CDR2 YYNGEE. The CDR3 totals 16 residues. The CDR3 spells CASSPTGQPNTGELFF. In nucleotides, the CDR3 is TGTGCCAGCAGCCCTACGGGACAGCCAAACACCGGGGAGCTGTTTTTT. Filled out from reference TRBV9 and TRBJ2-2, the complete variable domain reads DSGVTQTPKHLITATGQRVTLRCSPRSGDLSVYWYQQSLDQGLQFLIQYYNGEERAKGNILERFSAQQFPDLHSELNLSSLELGDSALYFCASSPTGQPNTGELFFGEGSRLTVL.

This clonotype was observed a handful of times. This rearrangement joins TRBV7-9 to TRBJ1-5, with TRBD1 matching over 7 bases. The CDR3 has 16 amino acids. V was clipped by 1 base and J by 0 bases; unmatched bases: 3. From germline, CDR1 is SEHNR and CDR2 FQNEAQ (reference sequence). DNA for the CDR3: TGTGCCAGCAGCTTAGGGGACAGCTATAGCAATCAGCCCCAGCATTTT. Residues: CASSLGDSYSNQPQHF.

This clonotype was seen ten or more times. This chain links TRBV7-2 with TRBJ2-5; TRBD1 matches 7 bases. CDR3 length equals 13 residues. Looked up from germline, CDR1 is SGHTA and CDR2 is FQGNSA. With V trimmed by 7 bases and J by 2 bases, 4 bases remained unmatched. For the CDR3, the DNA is TGTGCCAGCAAAGGACAGGAACAAGAGACCCAGTACTTC. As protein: CASKGQEQETQYF.

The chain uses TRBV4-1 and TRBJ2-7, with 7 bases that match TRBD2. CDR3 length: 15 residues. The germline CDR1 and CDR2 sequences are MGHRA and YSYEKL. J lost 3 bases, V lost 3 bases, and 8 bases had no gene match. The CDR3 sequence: CASSQSRDYGYEQYF. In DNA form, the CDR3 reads TGCGCCAGCAGCCAGTCCCGGGACTATGGCTACGAGCAGTACTTC.

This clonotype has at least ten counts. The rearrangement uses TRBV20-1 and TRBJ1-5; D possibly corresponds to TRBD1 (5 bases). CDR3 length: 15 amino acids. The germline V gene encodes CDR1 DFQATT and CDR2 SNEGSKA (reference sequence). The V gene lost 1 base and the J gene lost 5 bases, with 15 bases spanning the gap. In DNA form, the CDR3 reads TGCAGTGCTAGAGTGGAGGGGCAGGGCGATCAGCCCCAGCATTTT. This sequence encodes CSARVEGQGDQPQHF.